A few counts support the clone carrying this T cell receptor (beta chain). TCRdb fed the reads into MiXCR, producing one record per CDR3 protein. The table has about 260,000 distinct CDR3 sequences, roughly 15% seen once; the top ten hold around 9.5%. This entry comes from a study of T cell repertoires in cytomegalovirus infection. Sequencing was carried out using PBMCs. The sequence was obtained from a human donor in good health (CMV status not recorded). Some clones in this sample may be carry-over from other donors' samples.

This CDR3 is CASSLDPTGEETQYF. The DNA for the CDR3 is TGTGCCAGCAGCTTAGATCCTACAGGGGAAGAGACCCAGTACTTC. The chain links TRBV7-6 to TRBJ2-5; 7 bases line up with TRBD1. CDR1 is SGHVS and CDR2 is FNYEAQ in the germline V gene. The V gene end was trimmed by 1 base and the J gene end by 3 bases; junction bases not matched to a gene: 5. The CDR3 is made up of 15 amino acids.